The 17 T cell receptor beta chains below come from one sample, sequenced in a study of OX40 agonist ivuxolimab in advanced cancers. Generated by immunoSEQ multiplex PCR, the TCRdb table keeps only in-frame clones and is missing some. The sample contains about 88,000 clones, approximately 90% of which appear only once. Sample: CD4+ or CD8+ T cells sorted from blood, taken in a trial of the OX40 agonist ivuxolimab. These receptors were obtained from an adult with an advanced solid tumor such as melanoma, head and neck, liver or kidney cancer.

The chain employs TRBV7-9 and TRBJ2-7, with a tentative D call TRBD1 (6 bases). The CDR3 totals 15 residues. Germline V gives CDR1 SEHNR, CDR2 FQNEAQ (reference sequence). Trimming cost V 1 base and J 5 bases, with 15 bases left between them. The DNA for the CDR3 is TGTGCCAGCAGCTTAGTACAGGGTAGATTCCACGAGCAGTACTTC. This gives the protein CASSLVQGRFHEQYF.

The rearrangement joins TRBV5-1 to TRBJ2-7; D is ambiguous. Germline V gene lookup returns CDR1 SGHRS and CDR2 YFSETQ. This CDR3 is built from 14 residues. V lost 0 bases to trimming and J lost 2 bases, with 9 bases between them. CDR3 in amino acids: CASSLVADPYEQYF. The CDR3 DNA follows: TGCGCCAGCAGCTTGGTCGCAGACCCCTACGAGCAGTACTTC. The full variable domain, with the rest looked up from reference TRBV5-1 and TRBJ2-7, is KAGVTQTPRYLIKTRGQQVTLSCSPISGHRSVSWYQQTPGQGLQFLFEYFSETQRNKGNFPGRFSGRQFSNSRSEMNVSTLELGDSALYLCASSLVADPYEQYFGPGTRLTVT.

Written as DNA, the CDR3 is TGCGCCAGCAGCTTAGAGGACCCGGGACTCACAGATACGCAGTATTTT. Encoded protein: CASSLEDPGLTDTQYF. The chain is built from TRBV5-1 and TRBJ2-3, with D possibly matching TRBD2 (6 bases). The V end was cut by 2 bases, the J end by 2 bases, with 15 bases between. The CDR3 is 16 amino acids. CDR1 and CDR2 from the germline V gene are SGHRS and YFSETQ.

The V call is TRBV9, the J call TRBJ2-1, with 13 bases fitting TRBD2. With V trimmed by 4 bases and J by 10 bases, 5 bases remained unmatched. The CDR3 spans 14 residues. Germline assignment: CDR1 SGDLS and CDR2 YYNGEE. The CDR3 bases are TGTGCCAGCAGCACCAGGACTAGCGGGAGCGAGCAGTTCTTC. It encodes CASSTRTSGSEQFF. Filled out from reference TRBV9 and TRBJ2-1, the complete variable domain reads DSGVTQTPKHLITATGQRVTLRCSPRSGDLSVYWYQQSLDQGLQFLIQYYNGEERAKGNILERFSAQQFPDLHSELNLSSLELGDSALYFCASSTRTSGSEQFFGPGTRLTVL.

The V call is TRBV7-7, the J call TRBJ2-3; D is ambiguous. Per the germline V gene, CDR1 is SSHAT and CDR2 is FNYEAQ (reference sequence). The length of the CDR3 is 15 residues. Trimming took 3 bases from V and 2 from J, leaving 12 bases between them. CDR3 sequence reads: CASSFSIPHTDTQYF. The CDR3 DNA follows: TGTGCCAGCAGCTTCTCGATACCTCACACAGATACGCAGTATTTT.

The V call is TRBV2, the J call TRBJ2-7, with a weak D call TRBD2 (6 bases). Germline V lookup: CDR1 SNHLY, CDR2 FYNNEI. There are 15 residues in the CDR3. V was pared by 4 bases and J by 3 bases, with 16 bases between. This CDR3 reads CASSVQGGGNYEQYF. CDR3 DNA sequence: TGTGCCAGCAGTGTCCAAGGTGGGGGGAACTACGAGCAGTACTTC.

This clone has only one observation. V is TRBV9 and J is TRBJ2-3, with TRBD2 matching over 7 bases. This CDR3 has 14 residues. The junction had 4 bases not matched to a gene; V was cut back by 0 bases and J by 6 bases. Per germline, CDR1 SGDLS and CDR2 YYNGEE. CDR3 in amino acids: CASSVGGSFDTQYF. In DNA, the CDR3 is TGTGCCAGCAGCGTAGGCGGGAGTTTCGATACGCAGTATTTT.

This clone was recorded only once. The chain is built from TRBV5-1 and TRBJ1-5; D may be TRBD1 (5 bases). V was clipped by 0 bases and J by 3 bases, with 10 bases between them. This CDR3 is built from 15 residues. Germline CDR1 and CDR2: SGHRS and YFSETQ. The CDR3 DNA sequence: TGCGCCAGCAGCTTGGAGGGACGGATCAATCAGCCCCAGCATTTT. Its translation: CASSLEGRINQPQHF.

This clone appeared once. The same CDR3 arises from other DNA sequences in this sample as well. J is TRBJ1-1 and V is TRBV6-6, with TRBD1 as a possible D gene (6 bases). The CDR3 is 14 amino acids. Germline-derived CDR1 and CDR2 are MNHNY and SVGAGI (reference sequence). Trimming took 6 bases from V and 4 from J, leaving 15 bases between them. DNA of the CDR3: TGTGCCAGCAGCCTCGGAGGGGGAGGCACTGAAGCTTTCTTT. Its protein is CASSLGGGGTEAFF.

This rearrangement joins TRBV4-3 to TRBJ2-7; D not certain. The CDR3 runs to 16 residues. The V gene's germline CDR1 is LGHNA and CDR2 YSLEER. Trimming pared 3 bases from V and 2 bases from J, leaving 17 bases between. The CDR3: CASSQIHGSSPYEQYF. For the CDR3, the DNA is TGCGCCAGCAGCCAGATCCATGGCAGCAGCCCCTACGAGCAGTACTTC.

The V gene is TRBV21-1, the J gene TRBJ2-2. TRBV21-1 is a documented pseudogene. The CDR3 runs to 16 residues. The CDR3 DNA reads TGTGCCAGCAGCCTTCCCACCGGGCCCCCCACCGGGGAGCTGTTTTTT. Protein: CASSLPTGPPTGELFF.

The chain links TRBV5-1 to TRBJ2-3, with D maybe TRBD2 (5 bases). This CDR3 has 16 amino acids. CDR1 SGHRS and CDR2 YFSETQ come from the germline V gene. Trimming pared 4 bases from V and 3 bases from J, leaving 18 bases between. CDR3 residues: CASSLALGRGTDTQYF. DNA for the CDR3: TGCGCCAGCAGCCTCGCACTAGGGAGAGGGACAGATACGCAGTATTTT. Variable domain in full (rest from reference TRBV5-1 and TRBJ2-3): KAGVTQTPRYLIKTRGQQVTLSCSPISGHRSVSWYQQTPGQGLQFLFEYFSETQRNKGNFPGRFSGRQFSNSRSEMNVSTLELGDSALYLCASSLALGRGTDTQYFGPGTRLTVL.

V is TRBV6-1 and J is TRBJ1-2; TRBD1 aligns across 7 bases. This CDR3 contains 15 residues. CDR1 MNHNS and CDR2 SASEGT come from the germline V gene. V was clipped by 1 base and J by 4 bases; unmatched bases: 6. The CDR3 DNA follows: TGTGCCAGCAGTGAAGTGGCAGGGGGTCCCTATGGCTACACCTTC. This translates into CASSEVAGGPYGYTF.

In nucleotides, the CDR3 is TGTGCCAGCTCACGTACAGGGGGCTCCTACGAGCAGTACTTC. This translates into CASSRTGGSYEQYF. The chain employs TRBV18 and TRBJ2-7, with 8 bases that match TRBD1. The CDR3 consists of 14 residues. Germline V lookup: CDR1 KGHSH, CDR2 LQKENI. V dropped 4 bases and J dropped 0; count of bases not matched to a gene: 2.

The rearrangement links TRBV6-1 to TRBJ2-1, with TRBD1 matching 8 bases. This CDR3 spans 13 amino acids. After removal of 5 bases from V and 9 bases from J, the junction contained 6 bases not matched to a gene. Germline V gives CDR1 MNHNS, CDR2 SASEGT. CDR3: CASSQAGGFEQFF. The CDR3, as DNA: TGTGCCAGCAGTCAGGCAGGGGGCTTTGAGCAGTTCTTC.

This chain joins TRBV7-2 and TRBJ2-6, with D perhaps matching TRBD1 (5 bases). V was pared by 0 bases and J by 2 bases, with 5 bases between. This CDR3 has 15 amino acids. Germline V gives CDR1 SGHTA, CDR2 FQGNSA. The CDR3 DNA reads TGTGCCAGCAGCTTAGCAGGGGCTGGGGCCAACGTCCTGACTTTC. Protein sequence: CASSLAGAGANVLTF.

This chain's CDR3 is CAWSQLAGVGNTIYF. CDR3 DNA sequence: TGTGCCTGGAGCCAACTAGCCGGGGTAGGAAACACCATATATTTT. V usage is TRBV30 and J usage is TRBJ1-3; D is ambiguous. V was trimmed by 3 bases and J by 4 bases, leaving 16 bases between them. Germline-derived CDR1 and CDR2 are GTSNPN and SVGIG (reference sequence). CDR3 size: 15 residues.